The present TCR beta chain was sequenced within a study of cytomegalovirus exposure and HLA in healthy donors. Study-level points and caveats: The classifier reportedly diagnosed cytomegalovirus status with high specificity and sensitivity.

Assay used: immunoSEQ multiplex PCR; TCRdb lists only in-frame clones, some missing. The sample has some 72,000 clones; almost 97% are singletons. CDR3 size: 15 residues. Germline V gene data show CDR1 as SGHDT and CDR2 as YYEEEE. The trim removed 4 bases at V and 4 bases at J, leaving 7 bases unmatched. Comments on this clone: Its specificity is unknown.

The chain is built from TRBV5-6 and TRBJ1-5, with TRBD1 identical over 8 bases. Specimen: PBMCs. The sequence came from a man between 18 and 29 years old in good health and CMV-seropositive. The CDR3 DNA reads TGTGCCAGCAGCCTACTGGGACAGGCAAATCAGCCCCAGCATTTT. This codes for CASSLLGQANQPQHF.